This is a list of T cell receptor beta chains from one sample in a study of patients and donors after allogeneic stem cell transplantation. TCRdb independently ran MiXCR on the RT-PCR reads; one entry per CDR3 protein. The data show about 110,000 distinct CDR3 sequences, with less than 45% seen just once and approximately 30% held by the top ten. Sequencing was performed on blood, either unsorted or a sorted T cell fraction (not recorded which). The receptor set was obtained from a human donor who was either an allogeneic HSCT recipient or a stem cell or donor lymphocyte infusion donor (not recorded which). It is not recorded whose cells these are; they may come from a transplant donor. CDR3s include the opening cysteine and the closing phenylalanine or tryptophan. The order of the fields is J gene, V gene, CDR3 protein.

TRBJ2-1	TRBV12-3/TRBV12-4	CASSNNEQFF
TRBJ2-3	TRBV24-1	CATSSDPPDTQYF
TRBJ2-3	TRBV5-1	CASSWTGVGDTQYF
TRBJ1-1	TRBV30	CAWEDRNTEAFF
TRBJ2-7	TRBV12-3/TRBV12-4	CASSPPGLAGNYEQYF
TRBJ2-7	TRBV6-5	CASSSMVRGREQYF
TRBJ1-1	TRBV24-1	CATSDRWVDDLEAFF
TRBJ1-1	TRBV28	CASRLTQGNTEAFF
TRBJ2-3	TRBV7-2	CASIQGLAPSTDTQYF
TRBJ2-7	TRBV20-1	CSATWGFGEQYF
TRBJ2-7	TRBV6-1	CASVGQRTYEQYF
TRBJ1-2	TRBV29-1	CSVARTDYGYTF